Below are 27 T cell receptor beta chains sequenced from a single sample in a study of identical twins. TCRdb ran MiXCR on the 5' RACE reads and lists one entry per CDR3 protein. The sample contains 400,000 to 500,000 distinct CDR3 sequences, about 18% of which appear only once. Sample: naive T cells sorted from blood. The receptors here all came from a man aged 50 to 59 in good health.

The V and J genes are TRBV12-3 or TRBV12-4 and TRBJ2-6, with 7 bases that match TRBD1. V lost 5 bases, J lost 2 bases, and 6 bases stayed unmatched. The CDR3 contains 16 residues. CDR3 residues: CASSPGTAAGANVLTF. The CDR3, as DNA: TGTGCCAGCAGTCCGGGGACAGCGGCTGGGGCCAACGTCCTGACTTTC.

CDR3 sequence reads: CASSQDIQTYGYTF. The CDR3 DNA sequence: TGCGCCAGCAGCCAAGATATACAGACTTATGGCTACACCTTC. J is TRBJ1-2 and V is TRBV4-1; the D is unclear. CDR1 and CDR2 (germline): MGHRA, YSYEKL. The CDR3 covers 14 residues. The ends were cut back, 0 bases at V and 5 bases at J, with 10 bases in the middle.

This clonotype has at least ten counts. The gene calls are TRBV7-9 and TRBJ2-1, with D unclear. From germline, CDR1 is SEHNR and CDR2 FQNEAQ (reference sequence). The CDR3 has 12 amino acids. Trimming took off 2 bases at V and 9 bases at J, with 8 bases between the two ends. CDR3 nucleotide sequence: TGTGCCAGCAGCTTACTTGCTCCTGAGCAGTTCTTC. Protein sequence: CASSLLAPEQFF.

This clonotype was counted a few times. The chain recombines TRBV20-1 with TRBJ2-1, with 8 nucleotides matching TRBD2. The trim removed 4 bases at V and 9 bases at J, leaving 14 bases unmatched. Per the germline V gene, CDR1 is DFQATT and CDR2 is SNEGSKA (reference sequence). The CDR3 extends over 15 amino acids. Written as DNA, the CDR3 is TGCAGTGCTAAAATAGCGGGGATAGTTTCCCCTGAGCAGTTCTTC. It encodes CSAKIAGIVSPEQFF.

Ten or more counts support this clonotype. The chain recombines TRBV5-1 with TRBJ2-6, with D tentatively TRBD1 (6 bases). Germline values: CDR1 SGHRS, CDR2 YFSETQ. CDR3 length equals 15 residues. V was shortened by 0 bases and J by 2 bases, with 6 bases between the two germline ends. CDR3 protein: CASSLGDTGANVLTF. The CDR3 DNA reads TGCGCCAGCAGCTTGGGGGACACTGGGGCCAACGTCCTGACTTTC.

This clonotype was seen only a few times. V and J are TRBV7-2 and TRBJ2-3, with unresolved D. Trimming cost V 0 bases and J 2 bases, with 9 bases left between them. The CDR3 extends over 15 amino acids. Germline V gene lookup returns CDR1 SGHTA and CDR2 FQGNSA. This CDR3 is CASSLAGINTDTQYF. CDR3 DNA sequence: TGTGCCAGCAGCTTAGCAGGGATCAACACAGATACGCAGTATTTT.

The table lists this clonotype with a few counts. The chain joins TRBV6-2 or TRBV6-3 to TRBJ2-7; D unclear. Between the trimmed V and J ends, which lost 6 bases and 7 bases, there was a span of 10 bases. The germline gives CDR1 MNHEY, CDR2 SVGEGT. This CDR3 has 11 residues. This chain's CDR3 is CASRVDTEQYF. The CDR3, as DNA: TGTGCCAGCAGGGTAGACACAGAGCAGTACTTC.

This clonotype was counted many times. The rearrangement joins TRBV20-1 to TRBJ2-4; no definite D call. Trimming removed 2 bases at V and 1 base at J, with 12 bases between. Germline assignment: CDR1 DFQATT and CDR2 SNEGSKA (reference sequence). This CDR3 contains 15 residues. The CDR3 region is CSARLAILAKNIQYF. CDR3 DNA sequence: TGCAGTGCTAGACTGGCGATCCTGGCCAAAAACATTCAGTACTTC.

This clonotype has a handful of counts. This chain links TRBV20-1 with TRBJ2-3; 9 nucleotides agree with TRBD1. V shed 6 bases, J shed 1 base, and the junction held 2 bases outside the gene matches. Germline values: CDR1 DFQATT, CDR2 SNEGSKA (reference sequence). This CDR3 region has 13 residues. The CDR3 DNA is TGCAGTGCCCGGACAGGGGGCACAGATACGCAGTATTTT. Its protein is CSARTGGTDTQYF.

The chain has TRBV7-8 and TRBJ2-3, with 14 bases matching TRBD2. V gave up 5 bases and J gave up 3 bases; unmatched junction bases: 7. Germline CDR1 SGHVS, CDR2 FQNEAQ. The CDR3 runs to 17 residues. CDR3 nucleotide sequence: TGTGCCAGCAGCCCTGGGACTAGCGGGGGATTAACAGATACGCAGTATTTT. Translation gives CASSPGTSGGLTDTQYF.

This clonotype was observed many times. The CDR3 DNA reads as TGTGCCAGCAGCTTGACTAGCGGGGGAGGGAATGAGCAGTTCTTC. It translates to CASSLTSGGGNEQFF. The rearrangement links TRBV7-2 to TRBJ2-1, with 12 bases fitting TRBD2. V lost 3 bases to trimming and J lost 7 bases; unmatched junction nucleotides: 4. The CDR3 contains 15 residues. The germline CDR1 and CDR2 sequences are SGHTA and FQGNSA.

In DNA, the CDR3 is TGCGCCAGCAGCCAAGTAACTAGCGTCGGCCCGGGTTCCTACAATGAGCAGTTCTTC. This translates into CASSQVTSVGPGSYNEQFF. J is TRBJ2-1 and V is TRBV4-1; 7 bases agree with TRBD2. Unmatched junction bases numbered 13, after V lost 1 base and J lost 1 base. CDR1 MGHRA and CDR2 YSYEKL come from the germline V gene. The CDR3 contains 19 residues.

This clonotype was detected ten times or more. The chain uses TRBV6-2 or TRBV6-3 and TRBJ1-2; D remains ambiguous. Germline CDR1 MNHEY, CDR2 SVGEGT. V gave up 5 bases and J gave up 6 bases, with 19 bases separating them. The CDR3 length is 15 residues. As DNA, the CDR3 is TGTGCCAGCAGTAGGGCCCTACCCCGACGGCATGGCTACACCTTC. This encodes CASSRALPRRHGYTF.

The chain couples TRBV5-1 to TRBJ2-3; possibly TRBD2 for D (5 bases). Trimming removed 2 bases at V and 5 bases at J, with 9 bases between. Germline V CDR1 and CDR2: SGHRS, YFSETQ. The CDR3 spans 13 residues. This CDR3 is CASSLPGLDTQYF. For the CDR3, the DNA is TGCGCCAGCAGCTTACCGGGATTAGATACGCAGTATTTT.

This clonotype was seen only a few times. The gene calls are TRBV20-1 and TRBJ2-7, with TRBD2 matching over 7 bases. The V and J ends lost 0 bases and 2 bases, in that order; junction bases with no gene match: 19. The germline V gene has CDR1 DFQATT and CDR2 SNEGSKA (reference sequence). The CDR3 extends over 19 amino acids. The CDR3 sequence: CSARDVLAVETKSTYEQYF. DNA of the CDR3: TGCAGTGCTAGAGATGTTCTAGCGGTAGAAACAAAATCTACCTACGAGCAGTACTTC.

This clonotype occurred a few times. The chain links TRBV19 to TRBJ2-7; D is ambiguous. CDR3 length: 15 residues. V was cut by 3 bases and J by 3 bases, with 15 bases left in between. Germline CDR1 reads LNHDA; CDR2 reads SQIVND (reference sequence). The CDR3: CASSMVAAKGYEQYF. In DNA, the CDR3 is TGTGCCAGTAGTATGGTAGCAGCCAAGGGCTACGAGCAGTACTTC.

This clonotype was recorded a few times. The genes are TRBV5-5 and TRBJ1-6, with unresolved D. There are 12 residues in the CDR3. Per germline, CDR1 SGHKS and CDR2 YYEKEE (reference sequence). V lost 4 bases to trimming and J lost 11 bases, with 10 bases between them. The CDR3 region has the DNA TGTGCCAGCAGCACAACTTCAACACCCCTCCACTTT. This encodes CASSTTSTPLHF.

This clonotype appeared a few times. The chain is built from TRBV30 and TRBJ2-3; possible D gene TRBD2, 5 bases. Germline assignment: CDR1 GTSNPN and CDR2 SVGIG (reference sequence). The CDR3 is 16 residues long. Between the trimmed V and J ends, which lost 0 bases and 0 bases, there was a span of 13 bases. CDR3 sequence: CAWSVGLAMSTDTQYF. The DNA for the CDR3 is TGTGCCTGGAGTGTCGGCCTAGCTATGAGCACAGATACGCAGTATTTT.

This chain connects TRBV12-3 or TRBV12-4 to TRBJ1-1; weak D call: TRBD1 (6 bases). The CDR3 runs 15 residues. V lost 7 bases and J lost 0, with 15 bases in between. The CDR3, as DNA: TGTGCCAGCACCCTAGGGGGGCACCTGAACACTGAAGCTTTCTTT. Protein product: CASTLGGHLNTEAFF.

In nucleotides, the CDR3 is TGCGCCAGCAGACAAACCGGGACGGCGCGCGCGAACACCGGGGAGCTGTTTTTT. Translation gives CASRQTGTARANTGELFF. The genes are TRBV5-1 and TRBJ2-2, with D tentatively TRBD1 or TRBD2 (5 bases each). Trimming stripped 5 bases from V and 0 bases from J, with 20 bases between. The CDR3 has 18 residues. Germline V gene lookup returns CDR1 SGHRS and CDR2 YFSETQ.

In its sample, this clonotype was seen a few times. The chain links TRBV7-9 to TRBJ2-1; no reliable D call. With 2 bases removed from V and 7 bases from J, the gap between germline ends came to 6 bases. The CDR3 has 12 amino acids. CDR1 and CDR2 from the germline V gene are SEHNR and FQNEAQ (reference sequence). CDR3 in amino acids: CASSLRMNEQFF. The CDR3, as DNA: TGTGCCAGCAGCTTAAGGATGAATGAGCAGTTCTTC.

The DNA of the CDR3 is TGCGCCAGCAGCCAAGATCCAGTAGCGGGAGGAATTAGCACAGATACGCAGTATTTT. Amino acid sequence: CASSQDPVAGGISTDTQYF. V and J are TRBV4-3 and TRBJ2-3; 10 bases are a match to TRBD2. Trimming cost V 0 bases and J 0 bases; bases outside gene matches: 9. Germline V gene sequence: CDR1 LGHNA, CDR2 YSLEER. The CDR3 loop spans 19 amino acids.

The sample holds one count of this clonotype. The chain is built from TRBV25-1 and TRBJ2-6, with a possible D match to TRBD1 (5 bases). Per the germline V gene, CDR1 is MGHDK and CDR2 is SYGVNS. The V and J ends lost 11 bases and 0 bases respectively, with 14 bases between them. CDR3 length: 15 amino acids. The CDR3 here is CASAKGVSGANVLTF. The DNA for the CDR3 is TGTGCCTCGGCGAAAGGGGTCTCTGGGGCCAACGTCCTGACTTTC. Filled out from reference TRBV25-1 and TRBJ2-6, the complete variable domain reads EADIYQTPRYLVIGTGKKITLECSQTMGHDKMYWYQQDPGMELHLIHYSYGVNSTEKGDLSSESTVSRIRTEHFPLTLESARPSHTSQYLCASAKGVSGANVLTFGAGSRLTVL.

V is TRBV2 and J is TRBJ1-1; 7 positions agree with TRBD1. V was pared by 5 bases and J by 11 bases, with 8 bases of the junction left unmatched. The germline gives CDR1 SNHLY, CDR2 FYNNEI. The CDR3 consists of 12 residues. In DNA form, the CDR3 reads TGTGCCAGCAGTTTTCAGGGGGAATGGGCTTTCTTT. Its translation is CASSFQGEWAFF.

The DNA of the CDR3 is TGTGCCAGCAGCCCCTTGAAGGGGGCGTTGTGGGAGCTGTTTTTT. Amino acid sequence: CASSPLKGALWELFF. This sequence joins TRBV6-1 and TRBJ2-2, with 7 bases matching TRBD1. CDR1 and CDR2 from the germline V gene are MNHNS and SASEGT. The CDR3 is 15 residues long. V shed 6 bases, J shed 9 bases, and the junction held 13 bases outside the gene matches.

This clonotype was seen many times. The chain has TRBV5-1 and TRBJ2-3, with 11 bases fitting TRBD1. From germline, CDR1 is SGHRS and CDR2 YFSETQ. The CDR3 runs to 16 residues. The junction had 6 bases not matched to a gene; V was cut back by 4 bases and J by 2 bases. The CDR3 is CASSKGTGGNTDTQYF. The CDR3 nucleotides read TGCGCCAGCAGCAAAGGGACAGGGGGTAACACAGATACGCAGTATTTT. Full variable domain (remainder filled in from reference TRBV5-1 and TRBJ2-3): KAGVTQTPRYLIKTRGQQVTLSCSPISGHRSVSWYQQTPGQGLQFLFEYFSETQRNKGNFPGRFSGRQFSNSRSEMNVSTLELGDSALYLCASSKGTGGNTDTQYFGPGTRLTVL.

The V gene is TRBV6-1, the J gene TRBJ1-5; no clear D gene. Looked up from germline, CDR1 is MNHNS and CDR2 is SASEGT. The CDR3 is 11 amino acids. V was clipped by 2 bases and J by 4 bases, with 0 bases between them. The DNA of the CDR3 is TGTGCCAGCAGTGAAAATCAGCCCCAGCATTTT. Protein: CASSENQPQHF.